These T cell receptor beta chains were read from a single sample in a study of STAT5B mutations in CD4+ large granular lymphocyte leukemia. Clones were read by immunoSEQ multiplex PCR, and TCRdb kept only the in-frame ones, dropping some. The sample includes 20,000 to 25,000 clones, around 75% of them seen just once. Sequencing was done on a sample of CD4+ T cells from blood buffy coats. These receptors were taken from a human donor in good health. Each CDR3 is given with its conserved first and last residue. A D gene is named only where the DNA matches it firmly. Clone size is stated in some rows and not others, as once, few, many or a class when expanded.

D,V,size,J,DNA,CDR3
.,TRBV12-2,.,TRBJ2-7,TGTGCAAGTCGCTCCCGACTGACCGGCGCCGCCTACGAGCAGTACTTC,CASRSRLTGAAYEQYF
.,TRBV6-5,.,TRBJ1-4,TGTGCCAGCAGGCCCCCGGGGGGGGAAAAACTGTTTTTT,CASRPPGGEKLFF
.,TRBV9,.,TRBJ2-2,TGTGCCAGCAGCCCGTTCTTCGCCGCGTCGAACACCGGGGAGCTGTTTTTT,CASSPFFAASNTGELFF
TRBD1,TRBV7-6,.,TRBJ1-1,TGTGCCAGCAGCTTCCGACAGGGGTTCGACACTGAAGCTTTCTTT,CASSFRQGFDTEAFF
.,TRBV6-6,.,TRBJ2-2,TGTGCCAGCAGCCCACACCAGCAGGGCACCGGGGAGCTGTTTTTT,CASSPHQQGTGELFF
.,TRBV20-1,few,TRBJ2-1,TGCAGTGCTAGTGAGCAGTTCTTC,CSASEQFF
.,TRBV28,.,TRBJ1-5,TGTGCCAGCAGTCCCCCGGGGGGAGACGGTCAGCCCCAGCATTTT,CASSPPGGDGQPQHF
.,TRBV10-3,.,TRBJ1-2,TGTGCCATGCGTCCGGGAGAGAACTATGGCTACACCTTC,CAMRPGENYGYTF
.,TRBV28,once,TRBJ2-7,TGTGCCAGCAGTTTAGCGGACCGCAAGGAGCAGTACTTC,CASSLADRKEQYF
.,TRBV7-2,.,TRBJ2-3,TGTGCCAGCAGCCCACGGGCGGGGGCCCCCCCCGATACGCAGTATTTT,CASSPRAGAPPDTQYF
.,TRBV18,.,TRBJ1-1,TGTGCCAGCTCACCGGGCCCCTCGGGCACTGAAGCTTTCTTT,CASSPGPSGTEAFF
TRBD1,TRBV2,.,TRBJ2-7,TGTGCCAGCAGTGAAGGGGGACAGCCGTACTTC,CASSEGGQPYF
TRBD1,TRBV5-4,few,TRBJ2-5,TGTGCCAGCAGCTTGGACGGGACAGGGGGTGAGACCCAGTACTTC,CASSLDGTGGETQYF